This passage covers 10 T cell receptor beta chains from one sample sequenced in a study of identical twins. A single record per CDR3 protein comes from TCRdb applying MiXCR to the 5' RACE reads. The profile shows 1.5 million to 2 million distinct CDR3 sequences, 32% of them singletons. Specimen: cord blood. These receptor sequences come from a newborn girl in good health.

CDR3 protein: CSGCAGRYNEQFF. CDR3 in DNA: TGCAGCGGTTGCGCAGGGCGCTACAATGAGCAGTTCTTC. The chain joins TRBV29-1 to TRBJ2-1; maybe TRBD1 (5 bases). V was pared by 7 bases and J by 3 bases, with 13 bases between. Germline CDR1 reads SQVTM; CDR2 reads ANQGSEA. The CDR3 is 13 residues long.

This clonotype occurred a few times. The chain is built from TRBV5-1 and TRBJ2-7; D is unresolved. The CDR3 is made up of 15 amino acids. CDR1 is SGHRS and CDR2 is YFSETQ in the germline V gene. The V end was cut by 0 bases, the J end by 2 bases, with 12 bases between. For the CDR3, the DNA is TGCGCCAGCAGCTTGGGTTCAAGGGCCACCTACGAGCAGTACTTC. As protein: CASSLGSRATYEQYF.

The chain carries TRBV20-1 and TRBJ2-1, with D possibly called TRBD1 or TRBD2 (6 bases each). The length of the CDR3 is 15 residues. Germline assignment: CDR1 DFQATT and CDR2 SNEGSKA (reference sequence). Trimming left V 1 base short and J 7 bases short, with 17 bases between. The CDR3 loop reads CSARAWRGMLNEQFF. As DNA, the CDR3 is TGCAGTGCTAGAGCCTGGAGGGGGATGTTAAATGAGCAGTTCTTC.

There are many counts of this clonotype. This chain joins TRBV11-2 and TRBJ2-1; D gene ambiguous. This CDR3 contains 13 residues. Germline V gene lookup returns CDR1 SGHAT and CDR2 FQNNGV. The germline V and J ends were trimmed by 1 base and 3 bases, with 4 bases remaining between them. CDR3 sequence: CASSLVNYNEQFF. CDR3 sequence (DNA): TGTGCCAGCAGCTTAGTCAACTACAATGAGCAGTTCTTC.

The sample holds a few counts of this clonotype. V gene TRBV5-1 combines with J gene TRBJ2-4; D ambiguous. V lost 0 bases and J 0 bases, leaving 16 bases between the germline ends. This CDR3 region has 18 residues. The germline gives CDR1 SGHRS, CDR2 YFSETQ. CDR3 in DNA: TGCGCCAGCAGCTTGGCCTTCTCGCGTATACTAGCCAAAAACATTCAGTACTTC. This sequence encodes CASSLAFSRILAKNIQYF.

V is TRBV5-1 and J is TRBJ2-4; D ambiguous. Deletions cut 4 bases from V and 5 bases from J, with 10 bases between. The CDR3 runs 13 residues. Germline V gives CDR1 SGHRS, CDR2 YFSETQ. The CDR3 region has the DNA TGCGCCAGCAGCCTGGGAATGGAAAACATTCAGTACTTC. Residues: CASSLGMENIQYF.

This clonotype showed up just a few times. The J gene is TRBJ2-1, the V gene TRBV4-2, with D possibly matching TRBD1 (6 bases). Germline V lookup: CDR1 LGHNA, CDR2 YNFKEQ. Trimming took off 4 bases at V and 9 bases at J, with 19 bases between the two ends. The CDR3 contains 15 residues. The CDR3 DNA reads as TGTGCCAGCAGCCCCAGGGGAATGGTGTTGGGTGAGCAGTTCTTC. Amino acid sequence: CASSPRGMVLGEQFF.

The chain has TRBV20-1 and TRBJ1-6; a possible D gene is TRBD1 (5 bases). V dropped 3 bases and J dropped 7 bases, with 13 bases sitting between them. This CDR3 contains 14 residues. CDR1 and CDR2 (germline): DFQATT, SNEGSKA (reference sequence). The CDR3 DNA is TGCAGTGCTAGGTTCCAGGGCTTCAATTCACCCCTCCACTTT. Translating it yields CSARFQGFNSPLHF.

The CDR3 is CSARGRGAGQPQHF. CDR3 coding DNA: TGCAGTGCTAGAGGAAGGGGGGCGGGTCAGCCCCAGCATTTT. The rearrangement uses TRBV20-1 and TRBJ1-5; D possibly corresponds to TRBD1 (6 bases). CDR1 is DFQATT and CDR2 is SNEGSKA in the germline V gene (reference sequence). V was cut by 1 base and J by 6 bases, with 13 bases left in between. There are 14 residues in the CDR3.

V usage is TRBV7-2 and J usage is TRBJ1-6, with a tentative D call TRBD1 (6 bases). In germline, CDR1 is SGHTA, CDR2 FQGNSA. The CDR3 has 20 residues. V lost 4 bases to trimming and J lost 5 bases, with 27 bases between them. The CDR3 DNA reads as TGTGCCAGCAGCTCAGAAGTGGTTCGGGGGGCGCAGTTCAATAATTCACCCCTCCACTTT. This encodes CASSSEVVRGAQFNNSPLHF.